These 32 T cell receptor beta chains came from one sample sequenced in a study of blood T cell repertoires in COVID-19. Measured with immunoSEQ multiplex PCR; TCRdb has only the in-frame clones, and not every one. The data contain 80,000 to 95,000 clones, roughly 90% of them seen just once; the ten biggest clones take up about 26%. The sample consisted of peripheral blood. The receptors were sampled from a man aged 50 to 59 with active or convalescent COVID-19.

This chain connects TRBV19 to TRBJ2-3, with TRBD1 identical over 9 bases. The germline CDR1 and CDR2 sequences are LNHDA and SQIVND (reference sequence). V shed 4 bases and J 4 bases; nucleotides not matched to a gene: 3. The CDR3 sequence is 14 residues long. CDR3 amino acids: CASSRRTGADTQYF. CDR3 nucleotide sequence: TGTGCCAGTAGTAGAAGGACAGGGGCAGATACGCAGTATTTT.

This rearrangement joins TRBV2 to TRBJ2-7, with 7 bases that match TRBD1. CDR1 and CDR2 from the germline V gene are SNHLY and FYNNEI. The CDR3 is made up of 11 amino acids. The J segment lost 5 bases and the V segment lost 6 bases, leaving 1 base of the junction unmatched. For the CDR3, the DNA is TGTGCCAGCAGAGACAGGGACGAGCAGTACTTC. Encoded protein: CASRDRDEQYF.

This sequence joins TRBV12-5 and TRBJ1-4, with TRBD1 identical over 7 bases. CDR3 length: 17 residues. Germline V gives CDR1 LGHNT, CDR2 FRNRAP. The ends lost 1 base at V and 3 bases at J; junction bases unmatched: 8. CDR3 sequence reads: CASGLDRGVGSNEKLFF. For the CDR3, the DNA is TGTGCTAGTGGTTTGGACAGGGGAGTTGGGTCTAATGAAAAACTGTTTTTT. The whole variable domain, remainder taken from reference TRBV12-5 and TRBJ1-4, is DARVTQTPRHKVTEMGQEVTMRCQPILGHNTVFWYRQTMMQGLELLAYFRNRAPLDDSGMPKDRFSAEMPDATLATLKIQPSEPRDSAVYFCASGLDRGVGSNEKLFFGSGTQLSVL.

The CDR3 here is CASSRLISGTGNTGELFF. In DNA, the CDR3 is TGCGCCAGCAGCCGACTAATATCCGGGACAGGGAACACCGGGGAGCTGTTTTTT. The chain links TRBV4-3 to TRBJ2-2, with 8 bases that match TRBD1. V shed 4 bases, J shed 1 base, and the junction held 11 bases outside the gene matches. Germline lookup yields CDR1 LGHNA and CDR2 YSLEER. There are 18 residues in the CDR3.

The chain links TRBV27 to TRBJ2-7; 12 bases are a match to TRBD2. Germline-derived CDR1 and CDR2 are MNHEY and SMNVEV (reference sequence). With 9 bases clipped from V and 5 bases from J, the junction kept 5 bases outside the gene matches. The CDR3 runs 13 residues. The CDR3 is CASGTSGPNEQYF. The CDR3 DNA reads TGTGCCAGTGGGACTAGCGGGCCCAACGAGCAGTACTTC.

This clone was found a few times. V usage is TRBV18 and J usage is TRBJ1-5; tentative D call: TRBD1 (5 bases). With 1 base removed from V and 0 bases from J, the gap between germline ends came to 16 bases. CDR3 size: 18 residues. CDR1 and CDR2 from the germline V gene are KGHSH and LQKENI. CDR3 sequence (DNA): TGTGCCAGCTCACCACGGCAGGGAATCCCCTATAGCAATCAGCCCCAGCATTTT. Its protein is CASSPRQGIPYSNQPQHF.

The chain carries TRBV19 and TRBJ1-5; no clear D. Per germline, CDR1 LNHDA and CDR2 SQIVND (reference sequence). V was trimmed by 6 bases and J by 0 bases, leaving 3 bases between them. CDR3 length: 12 amino acids. Here the CDR3 reads CASSGSNQPQHF. The CDR3 coding sequence is TGTGCCAGTAGCGGTAGCAATCAGCCCCAGCATTTT.

This clone was counted a few times. V gene TRBV5-1 combines with J gene TRBJ1-1; weak D call: TRBD1 (5 bases). The CDR3 is 14 amino acids. Between the trimmed V and J ends, which lost 4 bases and 1 base, there was a span of 11 bases. Germline CDR1 and CDR2: SGHRS and YFSETQ. CDR3 sequence (DNA): TGCGCCAGCAGCGCGGGACGGGCGAACACTGAAGCTTTCTTT. Its protein product is CASSAGRANTEAFF.

The chain links TRBV15 to TRBJ2-3; 9 nucleotides agree with TRBD1. Germline V gives CDR1 LNHNV, CDR2 YYDKDF (reference sequence). This CDR3 spans 16 amino acids. After removal of 2 bases from V and 3 bases from J, the junction contained 6 bases not matched to a gene. Here the CDR3 DNA reads TGTGCCACCAGCAGATGGGGACAGGGAGTGACAGATACGCAGTATTTT. It codes for CATSRWGQGVTDTQYF. Based on the CDR3 plus reference TRBV15 and TRBJ2-3, the full variable domain is DAMVIQNPRYQVTQFGKPVTLSCSQTLNHNVMYWYQQKSSQAPKLLFHYYDKDFNNEADTPDNFQSRRPNTSFCFLDIRSPGLGDTAMYLCATSRWGQGVTDTQYFGPGTRLTVL.

This sequence joins TRBV5-4 and TRBJ2-1; 10 bases line up with TRBD2. CDR1 is SGHNT and CDR2 is YYREEE in the germline V gene (reference sequence). The CDR3 is 16 amino acids. Losses at the gene ends were 0 bases for V and 6 bases for J; bases not matched to a gene: 6. The chain's CDR3 is CASSLGVAGGRNEQFF. The CDR3 nucleotides are TGTGCCAGCAGCTTGGGGGTAGCGGGGGGACGCAATGAGCAGTTCTTC.

V gene TRBV5-1 combines with J gene TRBJ2-1; 7 bases match TRBD2. V dropped 1 base and J dropped 4; count of bases not matched to a gene: 8. Germline V lookup: CDR1 SGHRS, CDR2 YFSETQ. This CDR3 is built from 16 residues. The CDR3 loop is CASSLRTGGLYNEQFF. The CDR3 DNA follows: TGCGCCAGCAGCTTGAGAACGGGGGGACTATACAATGAGCAGTTCTTC.

This chain links TRBV5-6 with TRBJ2-1; 8 bases agree with TRBD2. The germline V gene encodes CDR1 SGHDT and CDR2 YYEEEE. J gave up 4 bases and V 3 bases, and 6 bases lay outside the gene matches. The CDR3 runs to 15 residues. CDR3 DNA: TGTGCCAGCAGCTCCCCGGGGGGGAGGTACAATGAGCAGTTCTTC. It is translated as CASSSPGGRYNEQFF.

The chain joins TRBV2 to TRBJ2-7; 9 bases map to TRBD1. CDR1 is SNHLY and CDR2 is FYNNEI in the germline V gene. The CDR3 runs 14 residues. With 4 bases clipped from V and 7 bases from J, the junction kept 8 bases outside the gene matches. This CDR3 reads CASSVLQGAREQYF. CDR3 sequence (DNA): TGTGCCAGCAGTGTGCTACAGGGGGCTAGAGAGCAGTACTTC.

The chain recombines TRBV3-1 (or the pseudogene TRBV3-2) with TRBJ1-5; D possibly corresponds to TRBD1 (6 bases). Deletions cut 5 bases from V and 0 bases from J, with 11 bases between. Germline V gene sequence: CDR1 LGHDT, CDR2 YNNKEL (reference sequence). This CDR3 spans 15 amino acids. CDR3 loop: CASSYNRDSNQPQHF. The CDR3 DNA reads as TGTGCCAGCAGCTACAACAGGGATAGCAATCAGCCCCAGCATTTT.

The chain is built from TRBV14 and TRBJ1-2, with 7 nucleotides matching TRBD1. Germline V gene lookup returns CDR1 SGHDN and CDR2 FVKESK. CDR3 length: 15 amino acids. The ends lost 0 bases at V and 1 base at J; junction bases unmatched: 2. The CDR3 spells CASSQETGVNYGYTF. Here the CDR3 DNA reads TGTGCCAGCAGCCAAGAAACAGGGGTTAACTATGGCTACACCTTC.

The V gene is TRBV5-5, the J gene TRBJ1-2; maybe TRBD1 (6 bases). The V end lost 4 bases, the J end lost 4 bases, and 11 bases lay between the germline ends. The CDR3 covers 13 residues. In germline, CDR1 is SGHKS, CDR2 YYEKEE (reference sequence). The CDR3 loop is CASSIATGYGYTF. The DNA for the CDR3 is TGTGCCAGCAGCATAGCGACAGGCTATGGCTACACCTTC.

The V gene is TRBV3-1 (or the pseudogene TRBV3-2), the J gene TRBJ2-7; TRBD1 aligns across 7 bases. V was pared by 4 bases and J by 7 bases, with 10 bases of the junction left unmatched. This CDR3 is 14 amino acids long. Germline V gene data show CDR1 as LGHDT and CDR2 as YNNKEL (reference sequence). CDR3 sequence reads: CASSRREGAGEQYF. Here the CDR3 DNA reads TGTGCCAGCAGCCGAAGAGAGGGGGCGGGTGAGCAGTACTTC.

The chain recombines TRBV2 with TRBJ2-3; 9 positions agree with TRBD1. The V gene end was trimmed by 1 base and the J gene end by 4 bases; junction bases not matched to a gene: 3. In germline, CDR1 is SNHLY, CDR2 FYNNEI. This CDR3 is 15 amino acids long. CDR3 DNA: TGTGCCAGCAGTGAAGGGGACAGGGAAGCAGATACGCAGTATTTT. This codes for CASSEGDREADTQYF.

This sequence joins TRBV12-3 or TRBV12-4 and TRBJ2-1; TRBD2 might be the D (6 bases). The CDR3 length is 13 residues. V lost 11 bases and J 8 bases, leaving 19 bases between the germline ends. In DNA, the CDR3 is TGTGCCCACGGGGGTGCGGGTACTGATGAGCAGTTCTTC. Translation: CAHGGAGTDEQFF.

This CDR3 is CASSWGLYEQYF. The DNA for the CDR3 is TGTGCCAGCAGCTGGGGCTTGTACGAGCAGTACTTC. The chain links TRBV5-4 to TRBJ2-7, with a tentative D call TRBD1 (5 bases). The CDR3 has 12 amino acids. Per germline, CDR1 SGHNT and CDR2 YYREEE (reference sequence). The V gene lost 3 bases and the J gene lost 4 bases, with 8 bases spanning the gap.

The chain recombines TRBV19 with TRBJ1-4; 8 bases map to TRBD1. Trimming took 4 bases from V and 4 from J; bases not matched to a gene: 5. Germline V lookup: CDR1 LNHDA, CDR2 SQIVND (reference sequence). This CDR3 spans 15 amino acids. The CDR3 loop is CASSSPGGYNEKLFF. The CDR3 nucleotides are TGTGCCAGTAGTAGCCCAGGGGGCTATAATGAAAAACTGTTTTTT.

This clone was detected many times. The rearrangement uses TRBV7-9 and TRBJ2-5; 9 bases match TRBD1. The CDR3 extends over 16 amino acids. The trim removed 5 bases at V and 2 bases at J, leaving 9 bases unmatched. Looked up from germline, CDR1 is SEHNR and CDR2 is FQNEAQ (reference sequence). CDR3 sequence: CASSQSRDRVQETQYF. The CDR3 bases are TGTGCCAGCAGCCAAAGCCGGGACAGGGTACAAGAGACCCAGTACTTC.

This chain connects TRBV4-1 to TRBJ2-3; 10 positions agree with TRBD2. The germline V gene has CDR1 MGHRA and CDR2 YSYEKL. The V segment lost 3 bases and the J segment 3 bases; nucleotides outside the gene matches: 3. The CDR3 sequence is 15 residues long. CDR3 residues: CASSHVAGGTDTQYF. CDR3 DNA sequence: TGCGCCAGCAGCCACGTAGCGGGGGGAACAGATACGCAGTATTTT.

The chain combines TRBV28 with TRBJ1-2; D ambiguous. V was pared by 5 bases and J by 3 bases, with 13 bases between. Per the germline V gene, CDR1 is MDHEN and CDR2 is SYDVKM. There are 14 residues in the CDR3. As DNA, the CDR3 is TGTGCCAGCAGTCTAATCGGGCGGGACTATGGCTACACCTTC. It yields the protein CASSLIGRDYGYTF.

J is TRBJ1-1 and V is TRBV29-1, with D unresolved. This CDR3 region has 13 residues. Trimming removed 4 bases at V and 1 base at J, with 10 bases between. Germline V lookup: CDR1 SQVTM, CDR2 ANQGSEA. The CDR3 is CSVARLPNTEAFF. The CDR3 DNA reads TGCAGCGTTGCGAGGTTACCGAACACTGAAGCTTTCTTT.

The CDR3 is CASRYGLAGGGEQFF. The CDR3 DNA reads TGTGCCAGCAGATACGGACTAGCGGGAGGTGGTGAGCAGTTCTTC. The V and J genes are TRBV28 and TRBJ2-1, with 14 bases aligning to TRBD2. CDR3 size: 15 residues. V shed 6 bases and J 9 bases; nucleotides not matched to a gene: 7. CDR1 and CDR2 (germline): MDHEN, SYDVKM.

V and J are TRBV19 and TRBJ2-1; 9 nucleotides line up with TRBD1. Germline CDR1 reads LNHDA; CDR2 reads SQIVND (reference sequence). This CDR3 is 18 amino acids long. Trimming removed 4 bases from V and 9 bases from J; junction bases left unmatched: 19. The CDR3 here is CASSNRDRAGLAAFEQFF. The CDR3 region has the DNA TGTGCCAGTAGTAACCGGGACAGGGCAGGCCTAGCGGCCTTTGAGCAGTTCTTC.

This clone has only a few counts. The chain joins TRBV6-2 or TRBV6-3 to TRBJ1-2, with 9 positions matching TRBD1. This CDR3 has 16 residues. Germline CDR1 reads MNHEY; CDR2 reads SVGEGT. The J segment lost 8 bases and the V segment lost 5 bases, leaving 15 bases of the junction unmatched. Here the CDR3 DNA reads TGTGCCAGCAGTACTCCCCGGACAGGGGAGTTCCGCGGCTACACCTTC. It specifies CASSTPRTGEFRGYTF.

The gene calls are TRBV5-7 and TRBJ2-7, with D tentatively TRBD1 (6 bases). TRBV5-7 has ORF status, its function being uncertain. The CDR3 extends over 13 amino acids. Trimming removed 5 bases at V and 3 bases at J, with 12 bases between. The CDR3 is CASRWVGGYEQYF. The CDR3, as DNA: TGTGCCAGCAGGTGGGTAGGGGGCTACGAGCAGTACTTC.

This clone came up once. V gene TRBV28 combines with J gene TRBJ1-5, with a possible D match to TRBD1 (6 bases). Germline V gene lookup returns CDR1 MDHEN and CDR2 SYDVKM. Trimming pared 5 bases from V and 5 bases from J, leaving 13 bases between. The CDR3 totals 14 residues. The CDR3 loop is CASSPTGSDQPQHF. CDR3 DNA sequence: TGTGCCAGCAGTCCTACAGGGTCCGATCAGCCCCAGCATTTT. The full variable domain, rest sourced from reference TRBV28 and TRBJ1-5, is DVKVTQSSRYLVKRTGEKVFLECVQDMDHENMFWYRQDPGLGLRLIYFSYDVKMKEKGDIPEGYSVSREKKERFSLILESASTNQTSMYLCASSPTGSDQPQHFGDGTRLSIL.

This clone was observed a few times. The rearrangement uses TRBV5-1 and TRBJ2-2, with TRBD1 matching over 8 bases. The CDR3 runs to 16 residues. V was clipped by 5 bases and J by 3 bases; unmatched bases: 9. Germline V gene sequence: CDR1 SGHRS, CDR2 YFSETQ. CDR3 nucleotide sequence: TGCGCCAGCAGTACTACAGGGGGAGTTCACACCGGGGAGCTGTTTTTT. Translated: CASSTTGGVHTGELFF.

The chain recombines TRBV12-3 or TRBV12-4 with TRBJ2-7; D may be TRBD1 (6 bases). The V and J ends lost 3 bases and 6 bases respectively, with 12 bases between them. This CDR3 contains 13 residues. The CDR3 DNA reads as TGTGCCAGCAGTTTCCAGGGGCCGTTCGAGCAGTACTTC. Its protein product is CASSFQGPFEQYF.